A single T cell receptor (beta chain) is shown here with its context. A Seattle source enrolled patients during active infection and followed them longitudinally. This sample was included in a study of blood T cell repertoires in COVID-19. Whole-study context: Italy, Spain and the United States were the sources of the convalescent and acute COVID-19 samples. T cells, B-cell-depleted T cells, or PBMCs provided the cDNA or gDNA that served as material.

Assay used: immunoSEQ multiplex PCR; TCRdb lists only in-frame clones, some missing. Here the sample spans under 200,000 clones, approximately 86% being singletons. Germline trimming cut 10 bases from V and 3 bases from J; bases unmatched to any gene: 6. CDR3 length: 13 residues. CDR1 and CDR2 from the germline V gene are MNHEY and SMNVEV (reference sequence). The specimen sequenced was peripheral blood. The receptor comes from a man in his 60s with COVID-19, enrolled during active disease. The gene calls are TRBV27 and TRBJ1-3, with TRBD1 identical over 7 bases. The CDR3 here is CATRGGNGNTIYF. In DNA form, the CDR3 reads TGTGCCACCAGGGGGGGGAATGGAAACACCATATATTTT.